These T cell receptor beta chains were read from a single sample in a study of blood T cell repertoires in COVID-19. Assay: immunoSEQ multiplex PCR; the TCRdb copy retains only in-frame clones and omits some. The sample contains tens of thousands of clones, around nine tenths of which appear only once. Material for sequencing was peripheral blood. The receptor set was obtained from a woman in her 50s with active or convalescent COVID-19. CDR3s include the opening cysteine and the closing phenylalanine or tryptophan. Each record gives: J gene, V gene, CDR3 protein.

j_gene: TRBJ1-4
v_gene: TRBV30
CDR3aa: CAWSFGGTNEKLFF

j_gene: TRBJ1-1
v_gene: TRBV11-2
CDR3aa: CASSPTVGAGEAFF

j_gene: TRBJ1-2
v_gene: TRBV30
CDR3aa: CAWRNRQGAGYGYTF

j_gene: TRBJ1-1
v_gene: TRBV9
CDR3aa: CASSGKQGDTEAFF

j_gene: TRBJ2-1
v_gene: TRBV15
CDR3aa: CATSRDGGGEQFF

j_gene: TRBJ1-1
v_gene: TRBV18
CDR3aa: CASSPPTGWNTEAFF

j_gene: TRBJ2-1
v_gene: TRBV6-4
CDR3aa: CASSGLAGAANEQFF

j_gene: TRBJ2-1
v_gene: TRBV7-5
CDR3aa: CVRSLSGTSGRSYNEQFF

j_gene: TRBJ1-1
v_gene: TRBV7-2
CDR3aa: CASSLEGQGLFEAFF

j_gene: TRBJ2-3
v_gene: TRBV9
CDR3aa: CASSVEGQGISDTQYF

j_gene: TRBJ2-5
v_gene: TRBV25-1
CDR3aa: CASSEGRRETQYF

j_gene: TRBJ2-1
v_gene: TRBV7-3
CDR3aa: CASSSPWGLAGGRGDEQFF

j_gene: TRBJ1-1
v_gene: TRBV18
CDR3aa: CASSPRGANTEAFF

j_gene: TRBJ2-1
v_gene: TRBV11-3
CDR3aa: CASSPSGRALNEQFF

j_gene: TRBJ1-2
v_gene: TRBV11-2
CDR3aa: CASSLVNRAVDYGYTF

j_gene: TRBJ2-7
v_gene: TRBV19
CDR3aa: CASSMGGLAYEQYF

j_gene: TRBJ2-1
v_gene: TRBV6-4
CDR3aa: CASSIAGEPYNEQFF

j_gene: TRBJ1-2
v_gene: TRBV3-1/TRBV3-2
CDR3aa: CASSQSTVAYGYTF

j_gene: TRBJ1-2
v_gene: TRBV30
CDR3aa: CAWSTWTGIPYGYTF

j_gene: TRBJ2-1
v_gene: TRBV16
CDR3aa: CASTRTSGTLNSYNEQFF

j_gene: TRBJ1-1
v_gene: TRBV15
CDR3aa: CATSRSPPEEAFF

j_gene: TRBJ2-1
v_gene: TRBV6-5
CDR3aa: CAGGTVDLNEQFF

j_gene: TRBJ2-1
v_gene: TRBV2
CDR3aa: CASSVPSRAGNEQFF

j_gene: TRBJ2-2
v_gene: TRBV5-4
CDR3aa: CASSVREAKAGELFF

j_gene: TRBJ2-7
v_gene: TRBV9
CDR3aa: CASSLGGAPSAHEQYF

j_gene: TRBJ2-6
v_gene: TRBV7-3
CDR3aa: CASSRRQGTGAGANVLTF

j_gene: TRBJ2-1
v_gene: TRBV7-3
CDR3aa: CASSLMAGEQNEQFF

j_gene: TRBJ1-5
v_gene: TRBV9
CDR3aa: CASSVGGGQLNQPQHF

j_gene: TRBJ1-1
v_gene: TRBV18
CDR3aa: CASSPRQINTEAFF

j_gene: TRBJ1-1
v_gene: TRBV30
CDR3aa: CAWSTGSSDTEAFF

j_gene: TRBJ2-1
v_gene: TRBV11-3
CDR3aa: CASSAGTSGKYNEQFF

j_gene: TRBJ2-2
v_gene: TRBV27
CDR3aa: CASSLPGTGELFF

j_gene: TRBJ2-1
v_gene: TRBV29-1
CDR3aa: CSFIQGDYNEQFF

j_gene: TRBJ2-1
v_gene: TRBV7-6
CDR3aa: CASSSASGRTYNEQFF

j_gene: TRBJ2-7
v_gene: TRBV3-1/TRBV3-2
CDR3aa: CASSQGGTSGIYEQYF

j_gene: TRBJ1-2
v_gene: TRBV29-1
CDR3aa: CSVESRENYGYTF

j_gene: TRBJ1-2
v_gene: TRBV12-3/TRBV12-4
CDR3aa: CASSPTFNYGYTF

j_gene: TRBJ1-1
v_gene: TRBV4-2
CDR3aa: CASSLRSTGQQAFF

j_gene: TRBJ1-1
v_gene: TRBV2
CDR3aa: CASSDAQGTNTEAFF

j_gene: TRBJ1-2
v_gene: TRBV7-9
CDR3aa: CASSSTGTGNYGYTF

j_gene: TRBJ2-7
v_gene: TRBV2
CDR3aa: CASRAQGNQGEQYF

j_gene: TRBJ2-1
v_gene: TRBV7-6
CDR3aa: CASSLTSGTYNEQFF

j_gene: TRBJ2-3
v_gene: TRBV30
CDR3aa: CACLGDRGPDTQYF

j_gene: TRBJ2-7
v_gene: TRBV12-5
CDR3aa: CASGVQGSYEQYF

j_gene: TRBJ2-7
v_gene: TRBV5-8
CDR3aa: CASSLAWHIPYEQYF

j_gene: TRBJ2-3
v_gene: TRBV5-1
CDR3aa: CASSRIAGPTDTQYF